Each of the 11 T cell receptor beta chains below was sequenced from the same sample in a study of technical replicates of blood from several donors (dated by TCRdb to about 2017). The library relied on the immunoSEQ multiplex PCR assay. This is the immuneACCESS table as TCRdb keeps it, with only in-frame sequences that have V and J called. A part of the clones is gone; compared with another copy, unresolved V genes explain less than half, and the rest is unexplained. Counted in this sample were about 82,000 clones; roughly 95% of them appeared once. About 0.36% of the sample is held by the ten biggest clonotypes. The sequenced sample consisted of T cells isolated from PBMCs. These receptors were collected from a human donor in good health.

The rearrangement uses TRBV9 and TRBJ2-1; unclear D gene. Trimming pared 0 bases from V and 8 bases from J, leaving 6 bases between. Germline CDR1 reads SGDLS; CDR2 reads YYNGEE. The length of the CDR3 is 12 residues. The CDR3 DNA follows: TGTGCCAGCAGCGTAGAAGAGGATGAGCAGTTCTTC. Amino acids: CASSVEEDEQFF.

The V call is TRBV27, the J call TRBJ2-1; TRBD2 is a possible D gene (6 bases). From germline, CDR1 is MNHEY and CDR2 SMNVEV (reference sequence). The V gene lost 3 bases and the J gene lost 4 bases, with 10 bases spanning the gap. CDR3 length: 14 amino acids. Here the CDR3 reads CASSLPGLYNEQFF. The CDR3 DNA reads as TGTGCCAGCAGTTTGCCGGGACTGTACAATGAGCAGTTCTTC.

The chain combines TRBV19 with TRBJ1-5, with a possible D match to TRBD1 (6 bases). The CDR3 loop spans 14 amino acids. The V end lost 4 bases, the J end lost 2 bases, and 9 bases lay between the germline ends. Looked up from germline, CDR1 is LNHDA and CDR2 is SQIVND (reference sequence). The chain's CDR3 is CASSRGQGNQPQHF. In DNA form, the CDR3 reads TGTGCCAGTAGTAGGGGGCAGGGCAATCAGCCCCAGCATTTT.

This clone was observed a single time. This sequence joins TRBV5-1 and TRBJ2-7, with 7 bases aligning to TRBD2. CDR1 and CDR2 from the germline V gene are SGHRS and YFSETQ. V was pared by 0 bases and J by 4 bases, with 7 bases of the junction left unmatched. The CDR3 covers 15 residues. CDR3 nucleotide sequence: TGCGCCAGCAGCTTGGGGGGGGAGGGCCAATACGAGCAGTACTTC. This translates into CASSLGGEGQYEQYF.

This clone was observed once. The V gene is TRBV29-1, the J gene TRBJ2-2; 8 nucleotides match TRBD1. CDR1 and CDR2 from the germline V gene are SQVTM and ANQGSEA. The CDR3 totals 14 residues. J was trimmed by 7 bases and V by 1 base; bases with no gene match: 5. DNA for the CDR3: TGCAGCGTTGAAGGGTACAGGGGGATCGGGGAGCTGTTTTTT. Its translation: CSVEGYRGIGELFF.

The CDR3 DNA sequence: TGCGCCAGCAGCCAAATAGTGAACACTGAAGCTTTCTTT. Its protein is CASSQIVNTEAFF. The chain joins TRBV4-3 to TRBJ1-1, with unresolved D. The germline gives CDR1 LGHNA, CDR2 YSLEER. This CDR3 is built from 13 residues. Trimming pared 2 bases from V and 0 bases from J, leaving 4 bases between.

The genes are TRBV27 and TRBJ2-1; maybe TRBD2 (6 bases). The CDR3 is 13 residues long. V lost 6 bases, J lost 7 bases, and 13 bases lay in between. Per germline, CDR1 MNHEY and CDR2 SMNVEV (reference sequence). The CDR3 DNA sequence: TGTGCCAGCAGCCCTGGGAGGAGGAATGAGCAGTTCTTC. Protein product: CASSPGRRNEQFF.

CDR3 region: CASSLSGNNYEQYF. CDR3 in DNA: TGTGCCAGCAGCTTGAGCGGAAATAACTACGAGCAGTACTTC. The J gene is TRBJ2-7, the V gene TRBV11-3; weak D call: TRBD2 (5 bases). V lost 3 bases and J lost 3, with 12 bases in between. The CDR3 is made up of 14 amino acids. Germline V gene data show CDR1 as SGHNT and CDR2 as YENEEA.

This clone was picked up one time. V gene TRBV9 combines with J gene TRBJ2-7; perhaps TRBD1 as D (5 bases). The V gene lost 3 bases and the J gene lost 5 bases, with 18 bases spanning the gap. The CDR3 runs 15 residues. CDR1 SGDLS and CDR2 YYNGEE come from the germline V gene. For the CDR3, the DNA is TGTGCCAGCAGCGCAAGACCTTCTGACAGCGACGAGCAGTACTTC. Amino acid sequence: CASSARPSDSDEQYF.

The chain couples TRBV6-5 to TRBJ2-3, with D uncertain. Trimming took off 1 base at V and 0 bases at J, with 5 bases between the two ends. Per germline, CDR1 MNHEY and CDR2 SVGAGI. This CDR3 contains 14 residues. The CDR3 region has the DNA TGTGCCAGCAGTTACTTACAGAGCACAGATACGCAGTATTTT. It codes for CASSYLQSTDTQYF.

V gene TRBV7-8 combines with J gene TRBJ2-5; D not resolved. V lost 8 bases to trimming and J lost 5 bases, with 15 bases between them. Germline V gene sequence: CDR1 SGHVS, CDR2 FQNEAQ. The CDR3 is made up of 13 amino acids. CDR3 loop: CASGWALVETQYF. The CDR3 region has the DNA TGTGCCAGCGGGTGGGCCCTCGTGGAGACCCAGTACTTC.